The TCR beta chain under discussion was sequenced for a study of CD8 T cells in Susac syndrome. The CDR3 sequence is 13 residues long. The V gene's germline CDR1 is SNHLY and CDR2 FYNNEI. Trimming left V 2 bases short and J 5 bases short, with 8 bases between. As concerns this clonotype: Antigen unknown.

Study results and caveats: An acknowledgment was made by the study that its TCR sequencing and HLA analysis involved relatively few individuals.

High-throughput TCR beta sequencing covered peripheral CD8+ and CD4+ T cells. TEMRA cells were enriched by FACS, and CD4+ and CD8+ T cells were negatively isolated. RNA in amounts of roughly 0.45 to 1 ug was reverse transcribed with random hexamers. Amplification of TCR beta CDR3 spanned 54 Vbeta and 13 Jbeta via immunoSEQ multiplex PCR. Via MiXCR, TCRdb re-called the immunoSEQ multiplex PCR reads, giving one row per CDR3 protein. The repertoire consists of some 160,000 distinct CDR3 sequences, with about 95% occurring once and the leading ten covering about 0.16%. The chain couples TRBV2 to TRBJ2-3; D unresolved. Sample: CD8+ T cells from PBMCs. The clonotype was recovered from a human donor with multiple sclerosis. CDR3 protein: CASSEFIGDTQYF. In DNA, the CDR3 is TGTGCCAGCAGTGAATTTATAGGAGATACGCAGTATTTT. The complete variable domain, with remaining parts taken from reference TRBV2 and TRBJ2-3, reads EPEVTQTPSHQVTQMGQEVILRCVPISNHLYFYWYRQILGQKVEFLVSFYNNEISEKSEIFDDQFSVERPDGSNFTLKIRSTKLEDSAMYFCASSEFIGDTQYFGPGTRLTVL.